These 26 T cell receptor beta chains were all obtained from the same sample, sequenced in a study of T cell responses to AZD1222 COVID-19 vaccine. Only in-frame clones appear in the TCRdb table, and some are missing; sequencing was by immunoSEQ multiplex PCR. The data show 99,000 or so clones, about 90% seen once. The sequencing used peripheral blood, collected on day 0 of AZD1222 vaccination. All receptors come from an adult in good health.

The V gene is TRBV4-3, the J gene TRBJ1-4, with 8 bases fitting TRBD1. The V segment lost 1 base and the J segment 4 bases; nucleotides outside the gene matches: 5. CDR1 and CDR2 from the germline V gene are LGHNA and YSLEER. The CDR3 has 16 amino acids. CDR3 nucleotide sequence: TGCGCCAGCAGCCAAGGCCCGACAGGGGTTAATGAAAAACTGTTTTTT. Residues: CASSQGPTGVNEKLFF.

This clone has only one observation. This chain uses TRBV27 with TRBJ2-3; a weak D match, TRBD1 (6 bases). CDR3 length: 15 residues. In germline, CDR1 is MNHEY, CDR2 SMNVEV (reference sequence). The V gene lost 1 base and the J gene lost 0 bases, with 8 bases spanning the gap. The CDR3 protein is CASSLYRESTDTQYF. As DNA, the CDR3 is TGTGCCAGCAGTTTATACAGGGAAAGCACAGATACGCAGTATTTT.

The CDR3 sequence is CASSQSSGGSSYEQYF. CDR3 nucleotide sequence: TGTGCCAGCAGCCAATCTAGCGGGGGAAGCTCCTACGAGCAGTACTTC. The V gene is TRBV4-2, the J gene TRBJ2-7; TRBD2 matches 10 bases. Germline values: CDR1 LGHNA, CDR2 YNFKEQ. After removal of 2 bases from V and 0 bases from J, the junction contained 4 bases not matched to a gene. The CDR3 is 16 amino acids.

The V gene is TRBV5-1, the J gene TRBJ2-2, with unresolved D. The germline gives CDR1 SGHRS, CDR2 YFSETQ. The V and J ends lost 0 bases and 3 bases respectively, with 6 bases between them. The CDR3 has 14 amino acids. The CDR3 bases are TGCGCCAGCAGCTTGGAGACTTACACCGGGGAGCTGTTTTTT. It codes for CASSLETYTGELFF.

The chain uses TRBV27 and TRBJ2-5, with 7 bases lining up with TRBD1. Germline trimming cut 3 bases from V and 4 bases from J; bases unmatched to any gene: 2. Looked up from germline, CDR1 is MNHEY and CDR2 is SMNVEV (reference sequence). CDR3 length equals 13 residues. CDR3 amino acids: CASSFNRGETQYF. The CDR3 nucleotides read TGTGCCAGCAGTTTTAACAGGGGAGAGACCCAGTACTTC.

The chain is built from TRBV6-4 and TRBJ1-4, with 8 bases aligning to TRBD1. CDR1 is MRHNA and CDR2 is SNTAGT in the germline V gene. The CDR3 loop spans 15 amino acids. V was pared by 3 bases and J by 6 bases, with 6 bases of the junction left unmatched. The CDR3 loop reads CASSESGTGYEKLFF. As DNA, the CDR3 is TGTGCCAGCAGTGAGTCCGGGACAGGTTATGAAAAACTGTTTTTT.

This clone was counted a single time. This chain connects TRBV4-3 to TRBJ1-5; D remains unclear. Germline V gene sequence: CDR1 LGHNA, CDR2 YSLEER. The V end was cut by 0 bases, the J end by 0 bases, with 9 bases between. The CDR3 runs 16 residues. Here the CDR3 DNA reads TGCGCCAGCAGCCAAGATTTCATGCATAGCAATCAGCCCCAGCATTTT. Translated, it gives CASSQDFMHSNQPQHF.

The chain carries TRBV11-2 and TRBJ1-2, with D unresolved. Germline CDR1 SGHAT, CDR2 FQNNGV. CDR3 length: 13 amino acids. The ends were cut back, 5 bases at V and 12 bases at J, with 19 bases in the middle. CDR3 residues: CASSPASHRPNTF. DNA for the CDR3: TGTGCCAGCAGCCCCGCCTCACACCGCCCGAACACCTTC.

The gene calls are TRBV2 and TRBJ1-5; 11 bases are shared with TRBD1. CDR1 SNHLY and CDR2 FYNNEI come from the germline V gene. The V and J ends lost 6 bases and 6 bases, in that order; junction bases with no gene match: 10. The length of the CDR3 is 16 residues. Here the CDR3 DNA reads TGTGCCAGCAGCGCGAATGGACAGGGGGCGCGTCAGCCCCAGCATTTT. It yields the protein CASSANGQGARQPQHF.

This clone has just one count. The chain uses TRBV5-4 and TRBJ1-4; 7 bases map to TRBD1. Per the germline V gene, CDR1 is SGHNT and CDR2 is YYREEE (reference sequence). V gave up 4 bases and J gave up 4 bases; unmatched junction bases: 4. The CDR3 totals 14 residues. Here the CDR3 reads CASSRGQNNEKLFF. CDR3 bases: TGTGCCAGCAGCCGGGGACAGAATAATGAAAAACTGTTTTTT.

This rearrangement joins TRBV4-2 to TRBJ2-7; perhaps TRBD1 as D (6 bases). CDR3 size: 14 residues. The V end lost 3 bases, the J end lost 6 bases, and 15 bases lay between the germline ends. Germline loops: CDR1 LGHNA, CDR2 YNFKEQ. CDR3 sequence reads: CASSHSDRPSEQYF. CDR3 DNA sequence: TGTGCCAGCAGCCACTCCGACAGGCCTAGCGAGCAGTACTTC.

This clone has just one count. This chain uses TRBV3-1 (or the pseudogene TRBV3-2) with TRBJ2-2; D is undetermined. Looked up from germline, CDR1 is LGHDT and CDR2 is YNNKEL (reference sequence). V dropped 4 bases and J dropped 7 bases, with 10 bases sitting between them. This CDR3 contains 13 residues. This CDR3 reads CASSRVLGGELFF. CDR3 nucleotide sequence: TGTGCCAGCAGCCGGGTGCTTGGCGGGGAGCTGTTTTTT.

The CDR3 sequence: CASSPLAGLYNEQFF. The CDR3 DNA sequence: TGTGCCAGCAGTCCTTTAGCGGGCCTATACAATGAGCAGTTCTTC. The J gene is TRBJ2-1, the V gene TRBV11-2; TRBD2 agrees at 7 bases. V gave up 6 bases and J gave up 4 bases; unmatched junction bases: 9. Germline values: CDR1 SGHAT, CDR2 FQNNGV. This CDR3 comprises 15 residues.

This chain connects TRBV18 to TRBJ2-7; D is possibly TRBD1 (6 bases). CDR3 length: 16 amino acids. The V end was cut by 5 bases, the J end by 5 bases, with 22 bases between. The germline V gene encodes CDR1 KGHSH and CDR2 LQKENI. The CDR3 reads CASSSRTATPGHEQYF. In DNA, the CDR3 is TGTGCCAGCTCATCCCGGACAGCCACCCCTGGCCACGAGCAGTACTTC.

In its sample, this clone was seen a few times. The chain couples TRBV19 to TRBJ2-3; TRBD1 or TRBD2 may be the D gene (6 bases each). The V end was cut by 1 base, the J end by 3 bases, with 17 bases between. This CDR3 region has 17 residues. Per the germline V gene, CDR1 is LNHDA and CDR2 is SQIVND (reference sequence). The CDR3 region has the DNA TGTGCCAGTAGTATAGGAAGGCAGGGGACTCTAACAGATACGCAGTATTTT. Amino acids: CASSIGRQGTLTDTQYF. Full variable domain (outside the CDR3, taken from reference TRBV19 and TRBJ2-3): DGGITQSPKYLFRKEGQNVTLSCEQNLNHDAMYWYRQDPGQGLRLIYYSQIVNDFQKGDIAEGYSVSREKKESFPLTVTSAQKNPTAFYLCASSIGRQGTLTDTQYFGPGTRLTVL.

V and J are TRBV5-1 and TRBJ2-1; TRBD2 might be the D (6 bases). Trimming left V 4 bases short and J 5 bases short, with 13 bases between. The CDR3 is 14 amino acids. Germline V gives CDR1 SGHRS, CDR2 YFSETQ. CDR3 DNA: TGCGCCAGCAGCGGGAAGGGACTCAACAATGAGCAGTTCTTC. Its translation is CASSGKGLNNEQFF.

This clone was seen once. CDR3 protein: CASSQRERIADTQYF. CDR3 in DNA: TGTGCCAGCAGCCAGCGGGAAAGGATCGCAGATACGCAGTATTTT. The chain couples TRBV4-2 to TRBJ2-3; weak D call: TRBD2 (6 bases). The CDR3 has 15 amino acids. Germline-derived CDR1 and CDR2 are LGHNA and YNFKEQ. The V and J ends lost 3 bases and 4 bases respectively, with 14 bases between them.

The rearrangement links TRBV7-3 to TRBJ1-1; D uncertain. Per germline, CDR1 SGHTA and CDR2 FQGTGA. V lost 0 bases and J lost 4, with 9 bases in between. CDR3 size: 14 residues. The CDR3 bases are TGTGCCAGCAGCTTAACCGGGTTGGCCACTGAAGCTTTCTTT. Translation gives CASSLTGLATEAFF.

The chain employs TRBV27 and TRBJ1-1; D perhaps matches TRBD1 (5 bases). Germline assignment: CDR1 MNHEY and CDR2 SMNVEV (reference sequence). Trimming shortened V by 4 bases and J by 1 base, and 22 bases separated the two germline ends. There are 18 residues in the CDR3. CDR3 sequence: CASSSKNWAGRRNTEAFF. The CDR3 DNA follows: TGTGCCAGCAGTTCTAAAAATTGGGCGGGGCGACGGAACACTGAAGCTTTCTTT.

The chain couples TRBV28 to TRBJ2-7; 10 bases line up with TRBD2. CDR1 and CDR2 (germline): MDHEN, SYDVKM. The V segment lost 3 bases and the J segment 5 bases; nucleotides outside the gene matches: 4. The CDR3 spans 14 residues. Here the CDR3 reads CASSLRAGGHEQYF. DNA for the CDR3: TGTGCCAGCAGTTTGCGAGCGGGAGGGCACGAGCAGTACTTC.

A few counts support this clone. The V call is TRBV2, the J call TRBJ1-1; a possible D gene is TRBD1 (5 bases). V lost 7 bases and J lost 11, with 14 bases in between. The germline CDR1 and CDR2 sequences are SNHLY and FYNNEI. CDR3 length: 11 residues. CDR3 coding DNA: TGTGCCAGCACCCGGGTGGGGGTGGCTTTCTTT. This encodes CASTRVGVAFF. The variable domain in full, with the rest retrieved from reference TRBV2 and TRBJ1-1, is EPEVTQTPSHQVTQMGQEVILRCVPISNHLYFYWYRQILGQKVEFLVSFYNNEISEKSEIFDDQFSVERPDGSNFTLKIRSTKLEDSAMYFCASTRVGVAFFGQGTRLTVV.

The chain carries TRBV7-9 and TRBJ1-1; 9 bases match TRBD1. Germline CDR1 reads SEHNR; CDR2 reads FQNEAQ (reference sequence). The CDR3 loop spans 16 amino acids. The trim removed 5 bases at V and 5 bases at J, leaving 12 bases unmatched. For the CDR3, the DNA is TGTGCCAGCAGCCTTACGAACAGGGGGCCAAGGACTGAAGCTTTCTTT. It yields the protein CASSLTNRGPRTEAFF.

V and J are TRBV7-2 and TRBJ1-2, with D unresolved. Trimming cost V 5 bases and J 7 bases, with 14 bases left between them. The length of the CDR3 is 13 residues. The V gene's germline CDR1 is SGHTA and CDR2 FQGNSA. CDR3 residues: CASSPRLVGGYTF. CDR3 bases: TGTGCCAGCAGCCCTCGACTTGTGGGTGGCTACACCTTC.

The V and J genes are TRBV28 and TRBJ2-3; 10 bases agree with TRBD2. Germline values: CDR1 MDHEN, CDR2 SYDVKM. The junction had 10 bases not matched to a gene; V was cut back by 8 bases and J by 5 bases. The length of the CDR3 is 15 residues. The CDR3 DNA reads as TGTGCCAGCGGTCGAGCGGGGGGGACAAGAGATACGCAGTATTTT. Amino acids: CASGRAGGTRDTQYF.

The J gene is TRBJ2-2, the V gene TRBV6-6; D is uncertain. The CDR3 contains 16 residues. Germline loops: CDR1 MNHNY, CDR2 SVGAGI (reference sequence). V was pared by 6 bases and J by 2 bases, with 16 bases between. CDR3 DNA sequence: TGTGCCAGCAGACACCGCCTCTACGAAAACACCGGGGAGCTGTTTTTT. Protein sequence: CASRHRLYENTGELFF.

This chain uses TRBV5-6 with TRBJ2-7; TRBD1 aligns across 9 bases. CDR1 and CDR2 from the germline V gene are SGHDT and YYEEEE. CDR3 size: 16 residues. Trimming at V came to 4 bases and at J to 0 bases, leaving 8 bases not matched to a gene. The CDR3 sequence is CASSPPTGGFSYEQYF. In DNA form, the CDR3 reads TGTGCCAGCAGCCCACCGACAGGGGGATTCTCCTACGAGCAGTACTTC. The full variable domain, in which reference TRBV5-6 and TRBJ2-7 provide the parts outside the CDR3, is DAGVTQSPTHLIKTRGQQVTLRCSPKSGHDTVSWYQQALGQGPQFIFQYYEEEERQRGNFPDRFSGHQFPNYSSELNVNALLLGDSALYLCASSPPTGGFSYEQYFGPGTRLTVT.